These 11 T cell receptor beta chains were all obtained from the same sample, sequenced in a study of cytomegalovirus exposure and HLA in healthy donors. 13 Jbeta primers and 60 Vbeta primers were used for the PCR. TCRdb's copy holds only in-frame clones and misses some; the assay was immunoSEQ multiplex PCR. The table lists 180,000 or so clones, approximately 80% of them singletons. What was sequenced was PBMCs. The receptors were sampled from a girl between 5 and 17 years old in good health and CMV-seropositive.

This clone is a singleton in its sample. J is TRBJ2-5 and V is TRBV2; the D gene is possibly TRBD2 (5 bases). V was clipped by 2 bases and J by 4 bases, with 11 bases between them. This CDR3 has 14 amino acids. CDR1 is SNHLY and CDR2 is FYNNEI in the germline V gene. CDR3 region: CASSETGISETQYF. CDR3 bases: TGTGCCAGCAGTGAAACGGGAATCTCAGAGACCCAGTACTTC.

The chain is built from TRBV5-6 and TRBJ1-1, with a possible D match to TRBD1 (5 bases). Germline values: CDR1 SGHDT, CDR2 YYEEEE. V was clipped by 4 bases and J by 8 bases, with 15 bases between them. The CDR3 is 13 residues long. The CDR3 DNA reads TGTGCCAGCAGCCTAATGTTCCAGGGAGAAGCTTTCTTT. It encodes CASSLMFQGEAFF.

V is TRBV15 and J is TRBJ1-4, with D possibly being TRBD1 (5 bases). The germline CDR1 and CDR2 sequences are LNHNV and YYDKDF (reference sequence). Trimming left V 1 base short and J 7 bases short, with 13 bases between. The CDR3 totals 15 residues. The CDR3 spells CATSRAAGRGEKLFF. As DNA, the CDR3 is TGTGCCACCAGCAGAGCGGCAGGGCGGGGTGAAAAACTGTTTTTT.

The V gene is TRBV5-1, the J gene TRBJ1-3; D gene unclear. CDR1 and CDR2 from the germline V gene are SGHRS and YFSETQ. This CDR3 spans 14 amino acids. Trimming shortened V by 1 base and J by 3 bases, and 8 bases separated the two germline ends. CDR3 nucleotide sequence: TGCGCCAGCAGCTTGTCGGGAGATGGAAACACCATATATTTT. Translating it yields CASSLSGDGNTIYF.

This chain uses TRBV7-9 with TRBJ1-2, with TRBD1 matching over 9 bases. The V segment lost 3 bases and the J segment 8 bases; nucleotides outside the gene matches: 4. The CDR3 runs 13 residues. Germline CDR1 and CDR2: SEHNR and FQNEAQ (reference sequence). The CDR3 bases are TGTGCCAGCAGCTTCCTCGACAGGGGGGGCTACACCTTC. It is translated as CASSFLDRGGYTF.

This chain joins TRBV7-9 and TRBJ1-1, with a weak D call TRBD1 (6 bases). CDR3 size: 16 residues. Germline-derived CDR1 and CDR2 are SEHNR and FQNEAQ (reference sequence). Trimming removed 1 base at V and 1 base at J, with 13 bases between. The CDR3 DNA is TGTGCCAGCAGCTTAGTCGGCGGCAGGGGGAACACTGAAGCTTTCTTT. This translates into CASSLVGGRGNTEAFF. The entire variable domain, with the rest obtained from reference TRBV7-9 and TRBJ1-1, is as follows: DTGVSQNPRHKITKRGQNVTFRCDPISEHNRLYWYRQTLGQGPEFLTYFQNEAQLEKSRLLSDRFSAERPKGSFSTLEIQRTEQGDSAMYLCASSLVGGRGNTEAFFGQGTRLTVV.

The rearrangement links TRBV6-5 to TRBJ2-3, with TRBD2 matching 12 bases. Germline CDR1 is MNHEY and CDR2 is SVGAGI. The CDR3 runs 15 residues. V was clipped by 6 bases and J by 7 bases; unmatched bases: 8. The CDR3 is CASRPGLAGMHTQYF. The DNA for the CDR3 is TGTGCCAGCAGACCGGGACTAGCGGGTATGCATACGCAGTATTTT.

The DNA for the CDR3 is TGTGCCAGCAGTTACCTCGCGGGCTCCTACGAGCAGTACTTC. Translating gives CASSYLAGSYEQYF. The rearrangement links TRBV6-6 to TRBJ2-5; D possibly corresponds to TRBD2 (5 bases). The J call may be in error: the DNA end matches TRBJ2-7 better. Looked up from germline, CDR1 is MNHNY and CDR2 is SVGAGI (reference sequence). This CDR3 has 14 residues.

The CDR3 coding sequence is TGCAGCGTTGTTGGGGCGGGACTTCCCTACGAGCAGTACTTC. This codes for CSVVGAGLPYEQYF. The chain has TRBV29-1 and TRBJ2-7, with TRBD2 as a possible D gene (6 bases). CDR3 size: 14 residues. CDR1 SQVTM and CDR2 ANQGSEA come from the germline V gene. The ends were cut back, 4 bases at V and 2 bases at J, with 15 bases in the middle.

The V call is TRBV29-1, the J call TRBJ2-1; 11 bases are a match to TRBD2. Germline V gene lookup returns CDR1 SQVTM and CDR2 ANQGSEA. The CDR3 runs to 15 residues. The ends lost 3 bases at V and 8 bases at J; junction bases unmatched: 9. CDR3 protein: CSVDALAGEDDEQFF. CDR3 sequence (DNA): TGCAGCGTTGACGCACTAGCGGGAGAAGACGATGAGCAGTTCTTC.

The chain employs TRBV19 and TRBJ1-1; the D gene is possibly TRBD1 (5 bases). V was clipped by 7 bases and J by 2 bases, with 14 bases between them. CDR3 size: 14 residues. CDR1 is LNHDA and CDR2 is SQIVND in the germline V gene (reference sequence). The chain's CDR3 is CASIPTRANTEAFF. Written as DNA, the CDR3 is TGTGCCAGTATTCCCACCAGGGCAAACACTGAAGCTTTCTTT.